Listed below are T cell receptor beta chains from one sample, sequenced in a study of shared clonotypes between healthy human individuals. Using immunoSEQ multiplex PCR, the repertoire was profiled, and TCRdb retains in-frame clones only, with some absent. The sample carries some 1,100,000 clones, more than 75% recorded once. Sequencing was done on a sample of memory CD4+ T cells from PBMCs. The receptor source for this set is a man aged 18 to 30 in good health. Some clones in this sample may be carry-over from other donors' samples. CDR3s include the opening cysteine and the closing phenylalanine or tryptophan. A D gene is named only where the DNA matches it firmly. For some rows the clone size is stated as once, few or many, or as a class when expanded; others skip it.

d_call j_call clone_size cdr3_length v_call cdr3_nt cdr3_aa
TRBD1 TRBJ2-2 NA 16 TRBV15 TGTGCCACCAGCAAACTTGGACAGGCTGTGACCGGGGAGCTGTTTTTT CATSKLGQAVTGELFF
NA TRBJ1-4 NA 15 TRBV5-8 TGTGCCAGCAGCTTGTATGGGGGCGGAACTGAAAAACTGTTTTTT CASSLYGGGTEKLFF
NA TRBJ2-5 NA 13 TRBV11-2 TGTGCCAGCAGCTTCAGGACAGAACAGACCCAGTACTTC CASSFRTEQTQYF
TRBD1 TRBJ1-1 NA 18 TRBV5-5 TGTGCCAGCAGCTGGAGAACGGGACAGGGGGCCCCCACCACTGAAGCTTTCTTT CASSWRTGQGAPTTEAFF
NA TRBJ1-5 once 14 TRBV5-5 TGTGCCAGCAGCTTTGACAGGCTGAATCAGCCCCAGCATTTT CASSFDRLNQPQHF
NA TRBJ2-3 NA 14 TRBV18 TGTGCCAGCTCCCTTCCCCACGGCCCAGATACGCAGTATTTT CASSLPHGPDTQYF
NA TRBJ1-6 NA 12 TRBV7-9 TGTGCCAGCAGCCCCGATAATTCACCCCTCCACTTT CASSPDNSPLHF
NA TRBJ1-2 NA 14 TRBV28 TGTGCCAGCAGTTTGGGGCAGCTAAACTATGGCTACACCTTC CASSLGQLNYGYTF
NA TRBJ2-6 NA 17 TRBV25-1 TGTGCCAGCGCTAGACAGGGCGGAGGGTCTGGGGCCAACGTCCTGACTTTC CASARQGGGSGANVLTF
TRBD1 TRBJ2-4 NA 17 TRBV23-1 TGCGCCAGCAGTCAATCGTGGGACAGGGAAACCAAAAACATTCAGTACTTC CASSQSWDRETKNIQYF
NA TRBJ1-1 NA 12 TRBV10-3 TGTGCCATCAGTGACACGTCTCCCCAAGCTTTCTTT CAISDTSPQAFF
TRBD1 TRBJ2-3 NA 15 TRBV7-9 TGTGCCAGCATCAAGACAGGGTGGGCCACAGATACGCAGTATTTT CASIKTGWATDTQYF
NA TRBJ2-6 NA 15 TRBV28 TGTGCCAGCAGTGAAGGGGTACTTGGGGCCAACGTCCTGACTTTC CASSEGVLGANVLTF
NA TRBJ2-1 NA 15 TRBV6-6 TGTGCCAGCAGTTACGCTGGACTAAACTACAATGAGCAGTTCTTC CASSYAGLNYNEQFF
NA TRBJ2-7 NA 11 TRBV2 TGTGCCAGCAGTTACGGTCTTGTGCAGTACTTC CASSYGLVQYF
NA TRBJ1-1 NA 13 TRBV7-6 TGTGCCAGCAGCCCCCGCCTGTTGACTGAAGCTTTCTTT CASSPRLLTEAFF
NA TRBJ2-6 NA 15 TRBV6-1 TGTGCCAGCTGGTTTCGTGGCGCTGGGGCCAACGTCCTGACTTTC CASWFRGAGANVLTF
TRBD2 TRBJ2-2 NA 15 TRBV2 TGTGCCAGCAGTGGACTAGCGTCCTCAGGAGGGGAGCTGTTTTTT CASSGLASSGGELFF
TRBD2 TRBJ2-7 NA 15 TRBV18 TGTGCCAGCTCACCCACGGGACTAGTCGCGAATGAGCAGTACTTC CASSPTGLVANEQYF
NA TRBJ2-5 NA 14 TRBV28 TGTGCCAGCAGTCCCCGGGTTCGGGCGGAGACCCAGTACTTC CASSPRVRAETQYF
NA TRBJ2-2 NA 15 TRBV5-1 TGCGCCAGCAGCTCGGAGGGGTACATCTCCGGGGAGCTGTTTTTT CASSSEGYISGELFF
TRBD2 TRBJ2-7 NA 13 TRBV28 TGTGCCAGCCTTGGGGCGGGAGGCTACGAGCAGTACTTC CASLGAGGYEQYF
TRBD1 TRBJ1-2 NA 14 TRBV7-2 TGTGCCAGCGGAACCGGGACAGGGGGAAGTGGCTACACCTTC CASGTGTGGSGYTF
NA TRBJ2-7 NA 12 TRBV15 TGTGCCACCAGCAGAGGCTCCTACGAGCAGTACTTC CATSRGSYEQYF
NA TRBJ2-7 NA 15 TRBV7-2 TGTGCCAGCACCCCGCAACAGGTCAGCTCCTACGAGCAGTACTTC CASTPQQVSSYEQYF
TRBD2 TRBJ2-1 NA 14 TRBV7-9 TGCGCCAGCAGCTTGCGACTAGCGGGCAATGAGCAGTTCTTC CASSLRLAGNEQFF
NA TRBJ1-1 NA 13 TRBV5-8 TGTGCCTCGGCAAGGGGAAGGAACACTGAAGCTTTCTTT CASARGRNTEAFF
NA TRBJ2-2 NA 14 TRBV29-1 TGCAGCGTTGTAGGGTCGGTAAACACCGGGGAGCTGTTTTTT CSVVGSVNTGELFF
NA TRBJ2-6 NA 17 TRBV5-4 TGTGCCAGCAGCCCCGGTGGGGGGCAGACTGGGGCCAACGTCCTGACTTTC CASSPGGGQTGANVLTF
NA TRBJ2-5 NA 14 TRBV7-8 TGTGCCAGCATTGGGGCGCGGGTCTGGGAGACCCAGTACTTC CASIGARVWETQYF
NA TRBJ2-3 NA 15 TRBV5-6 TGTGCCAGCTCCGGGGTGGCCTCAAACACAGATACGCAGTATTTT CASSGVASNTDTQYF
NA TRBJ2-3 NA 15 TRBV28 NA CASSSSGGSTDTQYF
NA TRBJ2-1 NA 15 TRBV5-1 TGCGCCAGCAGTTTAGACGTGAGCTCCTACAATGAGCAGTTCTTC CASSLDVSSYNEQFF
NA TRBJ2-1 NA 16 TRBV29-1 TGCAGCGTTGAAGGGGACACCCGAAAATCCTACAATGAGCAGTTCTTC CSVEGDTRKSYNEQFF
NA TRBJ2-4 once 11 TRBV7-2 TGTGCCAGCAGCTTAGAGGCAGTTCCCTACTTC CASSLEAVPYF
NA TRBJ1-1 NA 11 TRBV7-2 TGTGCCAGCAGCTACCACACTGAAGCTTTCTTT CASSYHTEAFF
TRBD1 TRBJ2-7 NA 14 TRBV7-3 TGTGCCAGCAGCAGAGCAGACAGGGGCAACGAGCAGTACTTC CASSRADRGNEQYF
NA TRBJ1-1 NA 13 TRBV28 TGTGCCAGCACCGGGCAGTTCGGCACTGAAGCTTTCTTT CASTGQFGTEAFF